This entry features one TCR beta chain sequence. The data were taken from a study of blood T cell repertoires in COVID-19. Germline V gene sequence: CDR1 SNHLY, CDR2 FYNNEI. The ends lost 7 bases at V and 3 bases at J; junction bases unmatched: 5. The CDR3 sequence is 15 residues long. TCRdb keeps only in-frame clones here, not all; method: immunoSEQ multiplex PCR. This sample yields over 150,000 clones, of which about 86% are seen a single time; under 9.5% belongs to the top ten. Participant-reported clinical history was the basis for cohort assignment. What was sequenced was PBMCs or T cells enriched from blood (not recorded which). The rearrangement uses TRBV2 and TRBJ1-3, with 11 bases lining up with TRBD1. The clonotype originates from a man aged 50 to 59 who had recovered from COVID-19. The CDR3 DNA follows: TGTGCCAGCATGAGGACAGGGGGCTTTGGAAACACCATATATTTT. Protein: CASMRTGGFGNTIYF.